A selection of T cell receptor beta chains follows, all from one sample in a study of cytomegalovirus exposure and HLA in healthy donors. Produced via immunoSEQ multiplex PCR; TCRdb's table is partial and in-frame only. The sample holds 80,000 or so clones, roughly 63% seen once. What was sequenced was PBMCs. The receptors derive from a man aged 30 to 39 in good health and CMV-seropositive. The CDR3 runs from the conserved cysteine through the conserved F or W.

j_gene: TRBJ1-2
v_gene: TRBV6-5
CDR3aa: CASSHDGNNYSYTF

j_gene: TRBJ1-2
v_gene: TRBV18
CDR3aa: CASSPPGQATYGYTF

j_gene: TRBJ2-7
v_gene: TRBV7-3
CDR3aa: CASSLEKGTQYF

j_gene: TRBJ1-4
v_gene: TRBV11-2
CDR3aa: CASSLIRFRDSNEKLFF

j_gene: TRBJ2-1
v_gene: TRBV18
CDR3aa: CASFGQGLLDEQFF

j_gene: NA
v_gene: TRBV28
CDR3aa: CASSQAGTSGEQYF

j_gene: TRBJ1-2
v_gene: TRBV2
CDR3aa: CASLRLLFGYTF

j_gene: TRBJ1-1
v_gene: TRBV5-6
CDR3aa: CASSLGAGTANTEAFF

j_gene: TRBJ1-4
v_gene: TRBV2
CDR3aa: CASTGQWGEKLFF

j_gene: TRBJ2-1
v_gene: TRBV19
CDR3aa: CASSTNRANNEQFF

j_gene: TRBJ1-1
v_gene: TRBV7-2
CDR3aa: CASSFGQGITEAFF

j_gene: TRBJ1-2
v_gene: TRBV2
CDR3aa: CASARGQGEYGYTF

j_gene: TRBJ1-4
v_gene: TRBV4-2
CDR3aa: CASSQDKGVVRLFF

j_gene: TRBJ1-6
v_gene: TRBV7-2
CDR3aa: CASSPFAGVLNSPLHF

j_gene: TRBJ2-2
v_gene: TRBV14
CDR3aa: CASSPREITITGELFF

j_gene: TRBJ2-7
v_gene: TRBV19
CDR3aa: CASSRQGAGEQYF

j_gene: TRBJ2-1
v_gene: TRBV10-3
CDR3aa: CAIGVGVSRNEQFF

j_gene: TRBJ2-7
v_gene: TRBV7-9
CDR3aa: CASSSRGWGPGEQYF

j_gene: TRBJ2-3
v_gene: TRBV4-3
CDR3aa: CASSQDDTSPTDTQYF

j_gene: TRBJ1-2
v_gene: TRBV2
CDR3aa: CASLAGVHYGYTF

j_gene: TRBJ2-7
v_gene: TRBV18
CDR3aa: CASSESGTGVSEQYF

j_gene: TRBJ1-5
v_gene: TRBV28
CDR3aa: CASSYRDRGHF

j_gene: TRBJ2-2
v_gene: TRBV27
CDR3aa: CASSPGRESNTGELFF

j_gene: TRBJ1-3
v_gene: TRBV6-5
CDR3aa: CASGRVLGNTIYF

j_gene: TRBJ2-5
v_gene: TRBV13
CDR3aa: CASSPTGGGETQYF

j_gene: TRBJ2-1
v_gene: TRBV30
CDR3aa: CAWSWGGAYNEQFF

j_gene: TRBJ1-5
v_gene: TRBV19
CDR3aa: CASSIAGTGEQPQHF

j_gene: TRBJ2-7
v_gene: TRBV5-6
CDR3aa: CASSSGTSGAPYEQYF